A selection of T cell receptor beta chains follows, all from one sample in a study of regulatory T cells in long-lasting Graves disease. TCRdb recomputed calls from the multiplex PCR reads with MiXCR, one row per CDR3 protein. The sample includes 390,000 or so distinct CDR3 sequences, around 23% of them seen just once. Sequencing used peripheral blood mononuclear cells (PBMCs), obtained when the disease was refractory, from a patient treated with antithyroid drugs. These receptors originate from a woman aged 40 to 50 with Graves disease. CDR3s include the opening cysteine and the closing phenylalanine or tryptophan. The order of the fields is J gene, V gene, D gene, clone size, CDR3 DNA, CDR3 protein. The D gene is left open where the match is weak. Size values are once, few and many counts, or a class for expanded clones, and some rows have none.

TRBJ2-7 | TRBV11-2 | TRBD1 | many | TGTGCCAGCAGCTTATTCTCCGGGACAGGGGCCCAGAGCGAGCAGTACTTC | CASSLFSGTGAQSEQYF
TRBJ2-1 | TRBV7-8 | . | . | TGTGCCAGCAGCCTAATTACTAGTTTGGCGTTCTTC | CASSLITSLAFF
TRBJ1-1 | TRBV20-1 | TRBD1 | few | TGCAGTGCTAGAGATCGGGACAGATGGAACACTGAAGCTTTCTTT | CSARDRDRWNTEAFF
TRBJ2-4 | TRBV12-3/TRBV12-4 | . | many | TGTGCCAGCAGTTTAACAGGGTGGGCAAACATTCAGTACTTC | CASSLTGWANIQYF
TRBJ2-7 | TRBV28 | . | few | TGTGCCAGCAGCCGGACTCCTGGGGTGAGCTCCTACGAGCGGTACTTC | CASSRTPGVSSYERYF
TRBJ2-7 | TRBV29-1 | . | many | TGCAGCGTCGCACTGGATTTTACATCCGAGCAGTACTTC | CSVALDFTSEQYF
TRBJ1-1 | TRBV2 | . | many | TGTGCCAGCACCCCAAGTTGGATGAACACTGAAGCTTTCTTT | CASTPSWMNTEAFF
TRBJ1-2 | TRBV10-3 | TRBD1 | many | TGTGCCGGCCGCTCGACAGGGACTAACTATGGCTACACCTTC | CAGRSTGTNYGYTF
TRBJ2-2 | TRBV7-9 | TRBD1 | . | TGTGCCGGCAGCCTCGGACAGGTCGACACCGGGGAGCTGCTTTTT | CAGSLGQVDTGELLF
TRBJ1-3 | TRBV20-1 | . | few | TGCAGTGCTAGAGGGACAAGCTCTGGAAACACCATATATTTT | CSARGTSSGNTIYF
TRBJ2-7 | TRBV20-1 | . | many | TGCAGTGCTAGAGACAGTTTCTACGAGCAGTACTTC | CSARDSFYEQYF
TRBJ2-2 | TRBV27 | TRBD2 | many | TGTGCCAGCAGTTTTTCGGCGGGAGGAAACACCGGGGAGCTGTTTTTT | CASSFSAGGNTGELFF
TRBJ1-1 | TRBV19 | TRBD1 | many | TGTGCCAGTAATTACCGGGACAGGGGCACTGAAGCTTTCTTT | CASNYRDRGTEAFF
TRBJ2-7 | TRBV12-3/TRBV12-4 | . | many | TGTGCCAGCAGTCCGTCTGGGGGATCGTCCTACGAGCAGTACTTC | CASSPSGGSSYEQYF
TRBJ2-4 | TRBV6-5 | . | . | TGTGCCAGCAGTTACGTGGGGGGCAAAAACATTCAGTACTTC | CASSYVGGKNIQYF
TRBJ2-7 | TRBV7-2 | TRBD2 | . | TGTGCCAGCAGCCCCCTGGGCCTAGCGGGAGGCGGGGCCTACGAGCAGTACTTC | CASSPLGLAGGGAYEQYF
TRBJ2-5 | TRBV20-1 | . | many | TGCAGTGCTAGAATTGTGGGGGGTAGGAAGACCCAGTACTTC | CSARIVGGRKTQYF
TRBJ1-3 | TRBV20-1 | TRBD1 | . | TGCAGTGCTGTCGACAGGGCTTTTGGAAACACCATATATTTT | CSAVDRAFGNTIYF
TRBJ2-7 | TRBV5-1 | . | . | TGCGCCAGCAGCTTGGGTCCAGGGGTCGGCTACGAGCAGTACTTC | CASSLGPGVGYEQYF
TRBJ2-5 | TRBV27 | . | many | TGTGCCAGCAGGAATAGGGGTGAGACCCAGTACTTC | CASRNRGETQYF